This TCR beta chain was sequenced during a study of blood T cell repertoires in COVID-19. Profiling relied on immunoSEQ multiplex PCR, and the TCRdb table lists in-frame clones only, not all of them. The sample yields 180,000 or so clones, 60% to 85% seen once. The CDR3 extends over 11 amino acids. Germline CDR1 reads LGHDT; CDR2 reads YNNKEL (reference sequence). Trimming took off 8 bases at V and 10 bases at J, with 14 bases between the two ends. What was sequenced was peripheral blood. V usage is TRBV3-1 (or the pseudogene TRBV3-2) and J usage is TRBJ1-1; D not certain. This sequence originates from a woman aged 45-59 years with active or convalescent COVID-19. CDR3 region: CASWSGTGAFF. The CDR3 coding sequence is TGTGCCAGCTGGAGTGGCACGGGAGCTTTCTTT.